Below are 5 T cell receptor beta chains sequenced from a single sample in a study of T-cell reconstitution after alpha-beta-depleted transplantation in children. Unique molecular identifiers featured in how the TCRbeta library was prepared. TCRdb redid the calling of the PCR reads with MiXCR, one entry per CDR3 protein. The sample lists roughly 590,000 distinct CDR3 sequences, approximately 16% occurring once. The material sequenced was PBMCs from the stem cell graft donor, taken from the stem cell graft. These receptors all stem from a human donor who donated a stem cell graft to a child with acute myeloid leukemia.

The V gene is TRBV7-9, the J gene TRBJ1-2; TRBD1 agrees at 8 bases. The V gene's germline CDR1 is SEHNR and CDR2 FQNEAQ (reference sequence). The junction had 10 bases not matched to a gene; V was cut back by 5 bases and J by 5 bases. This CDR3 region has 15 residues. CDR3 sequence reads: CASSATGTGHYGYTF. The CDR3 region has the DNA TGTGCCAGCAGCGCAACCGGGACAGGCCATTATGGCTACACCTTC.

The CDR3 here is CASSYERGGPETQYF. The CDR3 region has the DNA TGTGCCAGCAGTTACGAACGGGGGGGCCCAGAGACCCAGTACTTC. The gene calls are TRBV6-5 and TRBJ2-5, with 8 bases lining up with TRBD2. Germline trimming cut 2 bases from V and 4 bases from J; bases unmatched to any gene: 6. CDR3 length: 15 amino acids. CDR1 and CDR2 (germline): MNHEY, SVGAGI.

This clonotype was found a few times. The chain uses TRBV20-1 and TRBJ1-2; 7 bases fit TRBD1. J lost 0 bases, V lost 5 bases, and 6 bases had no gene match. Germline CDR1 is DFQATT and CDR2 is SNEGSKA (reference sequence). There are 14 residues in the CDR3. The CDR3 sequence: CSAPGQAANYGYTF. In DNA, the CDR3 is TGCAGTGCTCCCGGACAGGCAGCTAACTATGGCTACACCTTC.

The chain joins TRBV20-1 to TRBJ2-3, with D tentatively TRBD1 or TRBD2 (5 bases each). Germline CDR1 is DFQATT and CDR2 is SNEGSKA (reference sequence). The germline V and J ends were trimmed by 3 bases and 1 base, with 8 bases remaining between them. The CDR3 has 13 residues. Written as DNA, the CDR3 is TGCAGTGCTAGTGGGGACGGCACAGATACGCAGTATTTT. This encodes CSASGDGTDTQYF.

The sample holds many counts of this clonotype. This rearrangement joins TRBV5-1 to TRBJ2-2; perhaps TRBD1 as D (5 bases). The germline gives CDR1 SGHRS, CDR2 YFSETQ. Trimming removed 0 bases at V and 6 bases at J, with 12 bases between. The CDR3 extends over 15 amino acids. In DNA, the CDR3 is TGCGCCAGCAGCTTGGTACAGGTGACGGCCGGGGAGCTGTTTTTT. Protein sequence: CASSLVQVTAGELFF.